This T cell receptor (beta chain) was retrieved from a study of shared clonotypes between healthy human individuals. V shed 5 bases, J shed 8 bases, and the junction held 6 bases outside the gene matches. The CDR3 contains 14 residues. Germline loops: CDR1 SNHLY, CDR2 FYNNEI. Study findings and constraints: Non-shared clonotypes were found to have lower generation probabilities than the clonotypes that were shared by all four of the sorted-subset donors. Donor scarcity curtailed the genetic and exposure-history diversity represented herein. Among four donors, approximately 5% of naive CD4 clonotypes were found in common.

Assay execution proceeded at the deep level. Measured with immunoSEQ multiplex PCR; TCRdb has only the in-frame clones, and not every one. Among some 1,100,000 clones, around 82% were seen once, and the ten largest hold around 0.47%. With regard to this clone: As yet, its antigen is unknown.

This clonotype was sampled from a man aged 18-30 years in good health. Some clones in this sample may be carry-over from other donors' samples. Sequencing was done on a sample of memory CD4+ T cells from PBMCs. The subset here: CD45RA-negative fraction. The chain links TRBV2 to TRBJ1-4; 9 bases are a match to TRBD1. The CDR3 here is CASSTTGGREKLFF. The DNA of the CDR3 is TGTGCCAGCAGTACGACAGGGGGGAGAGAAAAACTGTTTTTT. The full variable domain, rest sourced from reference TRBV2 and TRBJ1-4, is EPEVTQTPSHQVTQMGQEVILRCVPISNHLYFYWYRQILGQKVEFLVSFYNNEISEKSEIFDDQFSVERPDGSNFTLKIRSTKLEDSAMYFCASSTTGGREKLFFGSGTQLSVL.